The 20 T cell receptor beta chains given below trace back to one sample, sequenced in a study. Each CDR3 protein is one row after TCRdb ran MiXCR on the 5' RACE reads. The sample records 200 to 250 distinct CDR3 sequences, about 91% being singletons. Cells sorted as Tregs were CD4+, CD25+ and CD127-/low. The sequenced sample consisted of Tregs sorted from a lymph node. The source is a female donor with breast cancer.

A remark on this clonotype: This beta chain is off target for a library built for alpha chains, so its abundance means little. The J gene is TRBJ1-2, the V gene TRBV12-3 or TRBV12-4; 7 bases are a match to TRBD1. The V segment lost 0 bases and the J segment 8 bases; nucleotides outside the gene matches: 6. The CDR3 runs to 14 residues. The CDR3 loop reads CASSLAPGTEGYTF. CDR3 nucleotides: TGTGCCAGCAGTTTAGCTCCCGGGACAGAAGGCTACACCTTC.

In regard to this clonotype: The library was prepared for alpha chains; this beta chain is a stray read, so its frequency means little. This sequence joins TRBV12-3 or TRBV12-4 and TRBJ1-2; D unresolved. Trimming took 1 base from V and 4 from J, leaving 7 bases between them. CDR3 length equals 13 residues. CDR3 nucleotide sequence: TGTGCCAGCAGTTTAGGGCGGGCCTATGGCTACACCTTC. Its protein product is CASSLGRAYGYTF.

Concerning this clonotype itself: A library prepared for alpha chains yielded this beta chain as an off-target read; its size is of little meaning. V is TRBV12-3 or TRBV12-4 and J is TRBJ1-2; the D is unclear. The CDR3 sequence is 15 residues long. Trimming stripped 1 base from V and 2 bases from J, with 11 bases between. CDR3 DNA: TGTGCCAGCAGTTTAGATGGGGTTTCGAACTATGGCTACACCTTC. Its protein is CASSLDGVSNYGYTF.

As for this clonotype: Since it is a stray read in a library aimed at alpha chains, this beta chain has a size that is not meaningful. This chain uses TRBV12-3 or TRBV12-4 with TRBJ1-2; a weak D match, TRBD1 (5 bases). V was clipped by 3 bases and J by 4 bases, with 9 bases between them. The CDR3 has 13 amino acids. The CDR3, as DNA: TGTGCCAGCAGTTTCTCGGGGGGCTATGGCTACACCTTC. Protein product: CASSFSGGYGYTF.

Comments on this clonotype: This beta chain slipped into a library made for alpha chains as a stray read, so its size is not meaningful. The chain uses TRBV29-1 and TRBJ1-1; D is unresolved. Germline-derived CDR1 and CDR2 are SQVTM and ANQGSEA. The CDR3 covers 14 residues. Trimming left V 8 bases short and J 3 bases short, with 19 bases between. The CDR3 sequence is CSSSVEVGDTEAFF. In DNA form, the CDR3 reads TGCAGCTCCTCGGTTGAGGTCGGGGACACTGAAGCTTTCTTT.

Details on this clonotype: Since it is a stray read in a library aimed at alpha chains, this beta chain has a size that is not meaningful. The CDR3 protein is CASSLPLGGQETQYF. Written as DNA, the CDR3 is TGTGCCAGCAGTTTACCCCTGGGAGGGCAAGAGACCCAGTACTTC. The chain combines TRBV28 with TRBJ2-5, with 7 bases matching TRBD2. The CDR3 is 15 amino acids. Germline-derived CDR1 and CDR2 are MDHEN and SYDVKM. The V and J ends lost 2 bases and 2 bases, in that order; junction bases with no gene match: 5.

This clonotype has a handful of counts. Because this beta chain is a stray read in a library intended to capture alpha chains, its abundance should not be given much weight. The chain has TRBV6-1 and TRBJ1-5, with D unclear. The CDR3 is made up of 13 amino acids. The germline V and J ends were trimmed by 3 bases and 7 bases, with 10 bases remaining between them. Germline assignment: CDR1 MNHNS and CDR2 SASEGT. The CDR3 here is CASSDDGEQPQHF. The CDR3 coding sequence is TGTGCCAGCAGTGACGACGGGGAACAGCCCCAGCATTTT.

As concerns this clonotype: The library was prepared for alpha chains; this beta chain is a stray read, so its frequency means little. This sequence joins TRBV11-3 and TRBJ1-5; D is ambiguous. Trimming removed 0 bases from V and 5 bases from J, with 14 bases in between. CDR3 length: 16 residues. Germline loops: CDR1 SGHNT, CDR2 YENEEA. CDR3 loop: CASSLDGGRDDQPQHF. The CDR3 DNA sequence: TGTGCCAGCAGCTTAGACGGAGGGCGAGACGATCAGCCCCAGCATTTT. The whole variable domain, remainder taken from reference TRBV11-3 and TRBJ1-5, is EAGVVQSPRYKIIEKKQPVAFWCNPISGHNTLYWYLQNLGQGPELLIRYENEEAVDDSQLPKDRFSAERLKGVDSTLKIQPAELGDSAVYLCASSLDGGRDDQPQHFGDGTRLSIL.

A note on this clonotype: This beta chain came through as a stray read in a library set up for alpha chains, and its size says little. The gene calls are TRBV15 and TRBJ2-1, with TRBD2 matching 7 bases. J lost 3 bases, V lost 5 bases, and 4 bases had no gene match. Germline assignment: CDR1 LNHNV and CDR2 YYDKDF (reference sequence). This CDR3 region has 14 residues. The CDR3 DNA follows: TGTGCCACCAGCTATGGACTAGACTACAATGAGCAGTTCTTC. This encodes CATSYGLDYNEQFF.

Turning to this clonotype: A library made for alpha chains picked up this beta chain off target, so its size means little. The J gene is TRBJ2-2, the V gene TRBV10-3; TRBD1 might be the D (6 bases). Trimming pared 1 base from V and 5 bases from J, leaving 14 bases between. This CDR3 contains 16 residues. Germline V lookup: CDR1 ENHRY, CDR2 SYGVKD. In nucleotides, the CDR3 is TGTGCCATCAGTGAGTTAGGGACACAGAGGACCGGGGAGCTGTTTTTT. Translated, it gives CAISELGTQRTGELFF.

About this clonotype: Since it is a stray read in a library aimed at alpha chains, this beta chain has a size that is not meaningful. The chain employs TRBV18 and TRBJ2-7; 13 bases are a match to TRBD2. Unmatched junction bases numbered 7, after V lost 6 bases and J lost 5 bases. Germline V gene sequence: CDR1 KGHSH, CDR2 LQKENI. This CDR3 region has 15 residues. CDR3: CASSPGLAGVNEQYF. CDR3 coding DNA: TGTGCCAGCTCCCCCGGACTAGCGGGAGTAAACGAGCAGTACTTC.

A single count supports this clonotype. This beta chain appears as a stray read in a library generated for alpha chains; its size is not informative. This rearrangement joins TRBV12-3 or TRBV12-4 to TRBJ1-2; D remains ambiguous. The length of the CDR3 is 14 residues. Trimming shortened V by 1 base and J by 1 base, and 7 bases separated the two germline ends. CDR3 DNA: TGTGCCAGCAGTTTAGGTTGGGGTAACTATGGCTACACCTTC. Translating it yields CASSLGWGNYGYTF.

Of note for this clonotype: This beta chain is off target for a library built for alpha chains, so its abundance means little. The rearrangement joins TRBV14 to TRBJ2-1, with 7 nucleotides matching TRBD1. With 4 bases clipped from V and 8 bases from J, the junction kept 8 bases outside the gene matches. The CDR3 consists of 14 residues. Germline lookup yields CDR1 SGHDN and CDR2 FVKESK. The CDR3: CASSPPTGLDEQFF. The CDR3 DNA sequence: TGTGCCAGCAGCCCACCGACAGGGCTCGATGAGCAGTTCTTC.

In the case of this clonotype: A library prepared for alpha chains yielded this beta chain as an off-target read; its size is of little meaning. The V gene is TRBV12-3 or TRBV12-4, the J gene TRBJ1-2; TRBD1 matches at 10 bases. The CDR3 is made up of 15 amino acids. The trim removed 4 bases at V and 3 bases at J, leaving 5 bases unmatched. CDR3 coding DNA: TGTGCCAGCAGTTCCCTCGGGACAGGGGACTATGGCTACACCTTC. It is translated as CASSSLGTGDYGYTF.

In the case of this clonotype: Since the library was made to target alpha chains, this beta chain is a stray read and its abundance is not meaningful. The rearrangement joins TRBV12-3 or TRBV12-4 to TRBJ1-2; possibly TRBD1 for D (6 bases). This CDR3 is built from 14 residues. V lost 3 bases and J lost 6, with 14 bases in between. CDR3: CASSFSGGGNGYTF. The DNA of the CDR3 is TGTGCCAGCAGTTTTTCCGGGGGCGGAAATGGCTACACCTTC.

In its sample, this clonotype was seen a few times. This beta chain is an off-target read within a library intended for alpha chains, so its frequency means little. J is TRBJ2-2 and V is TRBV7-3; D is uncertain. V shed 0 bases and J shed 4 bases, with 0 bases lying between them. The CDR3 is 12 amino acids. CDR1 and CDR2 (germline): SGHTA, FQGTGA. The CDR3: CASSLTTGELFF. CDR3 nucleotides: TGTGCCAGCAGCTTAACCACCGGGGAGCTGTTTTTT.

For this clonotype: A library prepared for alpha chains yielded this beta chain as an off-target read; its size is of little meaning. V is TRBV6-5 and J is TRBJ1-1; TRBD1 aligns across 9 bases. V gave up 7 bases and J gave up 3 bases; unmatched junction bases: 9. Germline CDR1 MNHEY, CDR2 SVGAGI. The CDR3 is made up of 15 amino acids. The CDR3 spells CASTRTGDGDTEAFF. DNA for the CDR3: TGTGCCAGCACCCGGACAGGGGATGGGGACACTGAAGCTTTCTTT.

The table lists this clonotype with a count of one. Because the library targeted alpha chains, this beta chain is an off-target read whose size means little. V is TRBV12-3 or TRBV12-4 and J is TRBJ1-2; TRBD1 matches 11 bases. The V segment lost 0 bases and the J segment 5 bases; nucleotides outside the gene matches: 8. The CDR3 covers 17 residues. The CDR3 DNA reads TGTGCCAGCAGTTTAGCCGGGACAGGGGGAGTGAATTATGGCTACACCTTC. It is translated as CASSLAGTGGVNYGYTF.

As for this clonotype: The library was prepared for alpha chains; this beta chain is a stray read, so its frequency means little. This chain uses TRBV12-3 or TRBV12-4 with TRBJ1-2; D is uncertain. This CDR3 contains 14 residues. Trimming left V 1 base short and J 2 bases short, with 8 bases between. CDR3 bases: TGTGCCAGCAGTTTAGGGGGAGGGAACTATGGCTACACCTTC. Protein product: CASSLGGGNYGYTF.

For this clonotype: This beta chain represents an off-target read in a library built for alpha chains; its size is of limited meaning. The V and J genes are TRBV12-3 or TRBV12-4 and TRBJ1-2, with TRBD1 identical over 10 bases. V lost 5 bases, J lost 0 bases, and 6 bases stayed unmatched. CDR3 length: 16 amino acids. The CDR3 DNA is TGTGCCAGCAGTGGGGACAGGGGACGTTCTAACTATGGCTACACCTTC. Its translation is CASSGDRGRSNYGYTF.